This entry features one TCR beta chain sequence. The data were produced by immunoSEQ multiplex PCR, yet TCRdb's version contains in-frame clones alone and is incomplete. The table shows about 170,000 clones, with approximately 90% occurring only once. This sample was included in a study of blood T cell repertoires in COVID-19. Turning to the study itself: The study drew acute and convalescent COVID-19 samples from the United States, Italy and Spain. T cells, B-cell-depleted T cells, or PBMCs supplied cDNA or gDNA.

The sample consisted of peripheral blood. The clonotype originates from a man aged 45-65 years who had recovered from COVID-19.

The CDR3 reads CASSMGGRQPQHF. The DNA of the CDR3 is TGTGCCAGTAGTATGGGGGGGAGGCAGCCCCAGCATTTT. V usage is TRBV19 and J usage is TRBJ1-5, with D perhaps TRBD1 (5 bases). CDR3 size: 13 residues. V gave up 3 bases and J gave up 7 bases, with 10 bases separating them. CDR1 LNHDA and CDR2 SQIVND come from the germline V gene (reference sequence).